A single sample is the source of the 5 T cell receptor beta chains below, sequenced in a study of early T cells in non-severe SARS-CoV-2 infection. In TCRdb, the 5' RACE reads were re-called with MiXCR into one record per CDR3 protein. The sample carries around 47,000 distinct CDR3 sequences, roughly 11% recorded once. The specimen sequenced was whole blood. These receptors were obtained from an adult who was a healthcare worker with PCR-confirmed SARS-CoV-2 infection or an uninfected control (not recorded which).

The CDR3 DNA is TGTGCCACCGCTGGCAGGGCTGGCACAGATACGCAGTATTTT. Encoded protein: CATAGRAGTDTQYF. The chain employs TRBV12-3 or TRBV12-4 and TRBJ2-3; D is possibly TRBD1 (5 bases). The CDR3 covers 14 residues. V was pared by 10 bases and J by 1 base, with 15 bases between.

This clonotype came up a few times. The chain links TRBV5-1 to TRBJ2-7; 9 nucleotides line up with TRBD1. The length of the CDR3 is 15 residues. After removal of 0 bases from V and 5 bases from J, the junction contained 6 bases not matched to a gene. Germline V gives CDR1 SGHRS, CDR2 YFSETQ. The CDR3 here is CASSLAGTGTDEQYF. The CDR3, as DNA: TGCGCCAGCAGCTTGGCCGGGACAGGGACAGACGAGCAGTACTTC.

This clonotype appeared many times. This sequence joins TRBV10-1 and TRBJ1-1; D is possibly TRBD1 (5 bases). V was clipped by 4 bases and J by 1 base, with 10 bases between them. This CDR3 has 14 amino acids. Germline V lookup: CDR1 WNHNN, CDR2 SYGVQD (reference sequence). The CDR3: CASSGDFTNTEAFF. The CDR3 nucleotides are TGCGCCAGCAGTGGGGACTTTACGAACACTGAAGCTTTCTTT.

This clonotype showed up many times. The chain couples TRBV2 to TRBJ2-4, with D tentatively TRBD2 (6 bases). The CDR3 covers 15 residues. Trimming removed 6 bases at V and 0 bases at J, with 12 bases between. Germline assignment: CDR1 SNHLY and CDR2 FYNNEI. CDR3 in DNA: TGTGCCAGCAGAAACCGGGACTCAGCCAAAAACATTCAGTACTTC. Protein product: CASRNRDSAKNIQYF.

This clonotype was observed a few times. The chain employs TRBV7-8 and TRBJ1-4; no clear D. From germline, CDR1 is SGHVS and CDR2 FQNEAQ. The CDR3 consists of 13 residues. Trimming took off 9 bases at V and 2 bases at J, with 10 bases between the two ends. CDR3 bases: TGTGCCAGTGCGGGGTTCACTAATGAAAAACTGTTTTTT. The encoded protein is CASAGFTNEKLFF.